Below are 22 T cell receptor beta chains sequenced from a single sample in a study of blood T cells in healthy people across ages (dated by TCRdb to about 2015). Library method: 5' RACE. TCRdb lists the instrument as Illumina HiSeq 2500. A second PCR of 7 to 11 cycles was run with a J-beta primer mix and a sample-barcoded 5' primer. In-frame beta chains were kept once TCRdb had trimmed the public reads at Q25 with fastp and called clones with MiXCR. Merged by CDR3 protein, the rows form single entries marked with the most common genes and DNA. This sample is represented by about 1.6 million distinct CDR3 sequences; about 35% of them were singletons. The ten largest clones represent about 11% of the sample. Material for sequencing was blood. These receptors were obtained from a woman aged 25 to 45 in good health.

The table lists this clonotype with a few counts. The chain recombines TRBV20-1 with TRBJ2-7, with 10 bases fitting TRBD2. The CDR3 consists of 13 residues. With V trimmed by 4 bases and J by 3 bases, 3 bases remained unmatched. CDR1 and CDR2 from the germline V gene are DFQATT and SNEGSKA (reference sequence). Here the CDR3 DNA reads TGCAGTGCTACTAGCGGGAGCGTCTACGAGCAGTACTTC. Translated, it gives CSATSGSVYEQYF.

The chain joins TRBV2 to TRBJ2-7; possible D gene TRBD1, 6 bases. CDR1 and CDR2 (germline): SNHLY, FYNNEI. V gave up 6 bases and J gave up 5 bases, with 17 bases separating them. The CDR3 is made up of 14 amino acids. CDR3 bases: TGTGCCAGCAGGGAACAGGGATTGACCCACGAGCAGTACTTC. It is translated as CASREQGLTHEQYF. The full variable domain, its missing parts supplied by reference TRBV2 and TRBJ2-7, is EPEVTQTPSHQVTQMGQEVILRCVPISNHLYFYWYRQILGQKVEFLVSFYNNEISEKSEIFDDQFSVERPDGSNFTLKIRSTKLEDSAMYFCASREQGLTHEQYFGPGTRLTVT.

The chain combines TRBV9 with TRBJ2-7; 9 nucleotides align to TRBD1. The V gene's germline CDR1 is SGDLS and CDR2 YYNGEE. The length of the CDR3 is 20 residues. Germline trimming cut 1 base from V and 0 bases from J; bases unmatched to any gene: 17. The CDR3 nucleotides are TGTGCCAGCAGCGTAACCGATACCATTTCCGGGACAGGGAGCTCCTACGAGCAGTACTTC. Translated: CASSVTDTISGTGSSYEQYF.

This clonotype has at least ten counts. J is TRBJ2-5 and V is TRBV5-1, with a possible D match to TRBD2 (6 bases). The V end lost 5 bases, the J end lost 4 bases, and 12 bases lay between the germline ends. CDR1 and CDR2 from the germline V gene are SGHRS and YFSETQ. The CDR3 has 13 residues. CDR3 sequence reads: CASRSGGGETQYF. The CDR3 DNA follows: TGCGCCAGCAGGTCTGGGGGAGGAGAGACCCAGTACTTC.

The CDR3 nucleotides are TGCGCCAGCAACTCGGGACAGTACTATGGCTACACCTTC. Its translation is CASNSGQYYGYTF. The chain carries TRBV5-1 and TRBJ1-2, with 7 bases aligning to TRBD1. V shed 6 bases and J 3 bases; nucleotides not matched to a gene: 5. The germline V gene encodes CDR1 SGHRS and CDR2 YFSETQ. The CDR3 contains 13 residues.

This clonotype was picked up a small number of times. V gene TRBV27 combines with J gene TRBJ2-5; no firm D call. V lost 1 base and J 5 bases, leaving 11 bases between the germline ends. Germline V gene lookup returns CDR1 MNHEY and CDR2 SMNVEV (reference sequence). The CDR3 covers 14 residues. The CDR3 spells CASSLLFRVETQYF. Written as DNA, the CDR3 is TGTGCCAGCAGTTTATTATTTCGAGTGGAGACCCAGTACTTC.

The chain's CDR3 is CASSSGTSGRAKEFADTQYF. The CDR3 DNA follows: TGTGCCAGCAGTTCCGGGACTAGCGGGAGGGCCAAAGAGTTCGCAGATACGCAGTATTTT. The chain has TRBV12-3 or TRBV12-4 and TRBJ2-3, with TRBD2 matching 16 bases. V lost 4 bases and J lost 4; bases outside the gene matches: 14. The CDR3 is 20 amino acids.

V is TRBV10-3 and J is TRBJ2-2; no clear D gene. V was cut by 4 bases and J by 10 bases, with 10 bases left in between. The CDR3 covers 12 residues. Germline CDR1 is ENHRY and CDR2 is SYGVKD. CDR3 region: CAISGPGEELFF. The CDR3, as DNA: TGTGCCATCAGTGGGCCGGGCGAGGAGCTGTTTTTT.

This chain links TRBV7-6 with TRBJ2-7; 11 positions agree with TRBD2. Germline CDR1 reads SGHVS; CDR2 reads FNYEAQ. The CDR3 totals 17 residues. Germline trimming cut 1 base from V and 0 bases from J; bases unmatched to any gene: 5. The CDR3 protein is CASSLVLAGAYSYEQYF. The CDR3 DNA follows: TGTGCCAGCAGCTTAGTACTAGCGGGGGCGTACTCCTACGAGCAGTACTTC.

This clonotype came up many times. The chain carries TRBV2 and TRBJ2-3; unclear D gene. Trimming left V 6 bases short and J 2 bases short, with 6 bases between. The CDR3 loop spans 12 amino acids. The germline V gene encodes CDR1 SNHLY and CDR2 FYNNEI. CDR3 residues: CASRGDTDTQYF. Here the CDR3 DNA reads TGTGCCAGCAGAGGCGACACAGATACGCAGTATTTT.

The CDR3 DNA reads as TGTGCCAGCAGTCCCGGGACATACTTAAGCAATCAGCCCCAGCATTTT. Translating it yields CASSPGTYLSNQPQHF. V gene TRBV27 combines with J gene TRBJ1-5; D might be TRBD1 (6 bases). This CDR3 comprises 16 residues. V was cut by 5 bases and J by 1 base, with 15 bases left in between. In germline, CDR1 is MNHEY, CDR2 SMNVEV (reference sequence).

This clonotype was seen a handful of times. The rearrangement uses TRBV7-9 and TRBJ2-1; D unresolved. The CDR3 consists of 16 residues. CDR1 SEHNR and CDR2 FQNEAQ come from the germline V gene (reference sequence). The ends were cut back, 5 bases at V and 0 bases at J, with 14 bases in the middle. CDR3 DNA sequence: TGTGCCAGCAGCCCCCCCCAGTTAATCTCCTACAATGAGCAGTTCTTC. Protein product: CASSPPQLISYNEQFF. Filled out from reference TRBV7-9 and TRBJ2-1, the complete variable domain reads DTGVSQNPRHKITKRGQNVTFRCDPISEHNRLYWYRQTLGQGPEFLTYFQNEAQLEKSRLLSDRFSAERPKGSFSTLEIQRTEQGDSAMYLCASSPPQLISYNEQFFGPGTRLTVL.

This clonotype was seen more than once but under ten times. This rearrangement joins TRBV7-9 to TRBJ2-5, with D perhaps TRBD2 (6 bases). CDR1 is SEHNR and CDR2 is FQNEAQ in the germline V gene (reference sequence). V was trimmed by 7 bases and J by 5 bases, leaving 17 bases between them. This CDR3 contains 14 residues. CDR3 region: CASTSRGTRETQYF. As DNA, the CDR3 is TGTGCCAGCACCAGTCGGGGGACGCGGGAGACCCAGTACTTC.

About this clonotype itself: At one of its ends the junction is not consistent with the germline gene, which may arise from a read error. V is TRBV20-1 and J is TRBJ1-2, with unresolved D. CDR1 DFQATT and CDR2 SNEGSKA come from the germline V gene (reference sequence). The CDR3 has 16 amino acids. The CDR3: CSARDLREEWNYDYTF. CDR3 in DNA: TGCAGTGCTAGAGATTTGAGGGAGGAGTGGAACTATGACTACACCTTC.

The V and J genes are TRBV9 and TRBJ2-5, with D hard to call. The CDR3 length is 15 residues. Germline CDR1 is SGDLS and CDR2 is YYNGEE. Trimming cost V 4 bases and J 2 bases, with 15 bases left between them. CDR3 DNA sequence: TGTGCCAGCAGCCCCGGTCAAGCCAGGCAAGAGACCCAGTACTTC. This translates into CASSPGQARQETQYF.

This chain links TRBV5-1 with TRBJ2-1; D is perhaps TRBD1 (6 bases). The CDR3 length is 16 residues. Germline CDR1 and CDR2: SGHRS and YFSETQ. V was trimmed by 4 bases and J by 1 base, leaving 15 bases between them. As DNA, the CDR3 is TGCGCCAGCAGCCAATACAGGGATAGGTCCTACAATGAGCAGTTCTTC. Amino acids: CASSQYRDRSYNEQFF.

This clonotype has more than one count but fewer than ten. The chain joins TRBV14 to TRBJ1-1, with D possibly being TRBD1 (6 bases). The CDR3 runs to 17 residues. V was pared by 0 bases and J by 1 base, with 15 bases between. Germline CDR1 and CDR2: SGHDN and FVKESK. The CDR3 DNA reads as TGTGCCAGCAGCCAAGAATGGATAGGACAGACGAACACTGAAGCTTTCTTT. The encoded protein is CASSQEWIGQTNTEAFF.

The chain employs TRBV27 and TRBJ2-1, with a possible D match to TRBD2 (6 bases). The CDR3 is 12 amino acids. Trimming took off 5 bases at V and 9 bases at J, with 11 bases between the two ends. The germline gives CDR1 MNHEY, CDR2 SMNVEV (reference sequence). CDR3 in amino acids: CASSGGLLEQFF. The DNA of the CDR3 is TGTGCCAGCAGTGGGGGACTTCTTGAGCAGTTCTTC.

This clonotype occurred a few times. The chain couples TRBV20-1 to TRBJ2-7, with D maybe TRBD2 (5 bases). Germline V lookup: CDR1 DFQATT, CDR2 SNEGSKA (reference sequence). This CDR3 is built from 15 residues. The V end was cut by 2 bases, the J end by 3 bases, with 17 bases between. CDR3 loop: CSARMFGGPFYEQYF. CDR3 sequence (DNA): TGCAGTGCTAGAATGTTTGGCGGGCCCTTCTACGAGCAGTACTTC.

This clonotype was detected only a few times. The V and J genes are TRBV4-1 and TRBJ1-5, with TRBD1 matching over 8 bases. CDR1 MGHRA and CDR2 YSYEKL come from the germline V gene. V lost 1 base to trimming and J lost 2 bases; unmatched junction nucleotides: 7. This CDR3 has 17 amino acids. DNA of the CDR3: TGCGCCAGCAGCCAAGTTGATACAGGGGGACGCAATCAGCCCCAGCATTTT. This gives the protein CASSQVDTGGRNQPQHF.

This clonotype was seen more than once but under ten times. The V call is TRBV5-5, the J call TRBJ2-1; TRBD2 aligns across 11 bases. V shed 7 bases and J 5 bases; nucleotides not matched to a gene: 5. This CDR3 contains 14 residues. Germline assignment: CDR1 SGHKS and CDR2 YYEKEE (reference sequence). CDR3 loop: CASLTSGIHNEQFF. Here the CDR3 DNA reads TGTGCCAGCCTGACTAGCGGGATCCACAATGAGCAGTTCTTC.

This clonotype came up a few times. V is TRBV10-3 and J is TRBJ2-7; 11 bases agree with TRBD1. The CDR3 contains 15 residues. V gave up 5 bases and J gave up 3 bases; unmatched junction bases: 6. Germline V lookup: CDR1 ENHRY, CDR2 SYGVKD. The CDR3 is CAISYSGTGGYEQYF. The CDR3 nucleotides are TGTGCCATCAGTTACTCCGGGACAGGGGGCTACGAGCAGTACTTC.